This paragraph reports one T cell receptor (beta chain). Its antigen is currently unknown. The V gene lost 3 bases and the J gene lost 5 bases, with 14 bases spanning the gap. Germline loops: CDR1 GTSNPN, CDR2 SVGIG (reference sequence). The CDR3 extends over 13 amino acids. The repertoire was sequenced with immunoSEQ multiplex PCR; TCRdb's copy has only in-frame clones and lacks some. The data contain some 41,000 clones, more than 75% of them seen just once; the ten biggest clones take up 16%. This sample was included in a study of OX40 agonist ivuxolimab in advanced cancers. Regarding the study as a whole: At 0.1 to 3.0 mg/kg and by week 6, CD4+ and CD8+ T cells in the blood had expanded clonally. Partial responders dosed at 0.1-3.0 mg/kg displayed clonal expansion ranking among the lowest.

The sample consisted of CD4+ or CD8+ T cells sorted from blood, taken in a trial of the OX40 agonist ivuxolimab. The receptor was derived from an adult with an advanced solid tumor such as melanoma, head and neck, liver or kidney cancer. V and J are TRBV30 and TRBJ2-7; D is possibly TRBD1 (6 bases). CDR3 sequence reads: CAWRSGVWNEQYF. CDR3 DNA: TGTGCCTGGAGGTCAGGGGTTTGGAACGAGCAGTACTTC.